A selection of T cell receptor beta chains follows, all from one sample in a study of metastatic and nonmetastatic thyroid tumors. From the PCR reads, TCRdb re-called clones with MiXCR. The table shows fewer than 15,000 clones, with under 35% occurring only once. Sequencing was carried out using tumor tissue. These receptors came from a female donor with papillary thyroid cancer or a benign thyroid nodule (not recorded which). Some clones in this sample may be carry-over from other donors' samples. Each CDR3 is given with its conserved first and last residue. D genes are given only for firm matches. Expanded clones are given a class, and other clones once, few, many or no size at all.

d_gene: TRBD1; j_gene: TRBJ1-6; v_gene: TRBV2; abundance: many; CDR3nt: TGTGGCAGTGTCCGGAGCAGACAGGGAGGGGCAAATTCACCCCTCCACTTT; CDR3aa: CGSVRSRQGGANSPLHF
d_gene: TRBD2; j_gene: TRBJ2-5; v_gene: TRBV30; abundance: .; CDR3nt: TGTGCCTGCCGGGGGGAGGGCCGAGAGACCCAGTACTTC; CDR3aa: CACRGEGRETQYF
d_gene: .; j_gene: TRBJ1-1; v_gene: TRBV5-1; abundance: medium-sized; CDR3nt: TGCGCCAGCAGCCCGGGTAGGGGATGGATGAACACTGAAGCTTTCTTT; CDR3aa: CASSPGRGWMNTEAFF
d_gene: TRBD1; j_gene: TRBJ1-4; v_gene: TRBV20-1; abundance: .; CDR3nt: TGCAGTGCTAGATCAGGGGGGACTAATGAAAAACTGTTTTTT; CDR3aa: CSARSGGTNEKLFF
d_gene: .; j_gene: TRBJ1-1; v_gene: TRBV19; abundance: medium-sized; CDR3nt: TGTGCCAGTAGTATAGAGGGAGGGCCGAACACTGAAGCTTTCTTT; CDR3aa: CASSIEGGPNTEAFF
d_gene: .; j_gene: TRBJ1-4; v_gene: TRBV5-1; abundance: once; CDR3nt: TGCGCCAGCAGCCTCCCGACAGCCGAAAAACTGTTTTTT; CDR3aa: CASSLPTAEKLFF
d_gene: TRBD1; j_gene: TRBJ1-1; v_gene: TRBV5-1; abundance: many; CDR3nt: TGCGCCAGCAGCTCGGACAGGGAGGGCACTGAAGCTTTCTTT; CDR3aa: CASSSDREGTEAFF
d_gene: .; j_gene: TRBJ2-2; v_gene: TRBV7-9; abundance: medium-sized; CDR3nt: TGTGCCAGCAGCAGTATAGAGTTCTACACCGGGGAGCTGTTTTTT; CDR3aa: CASSSIEFYTGELFF
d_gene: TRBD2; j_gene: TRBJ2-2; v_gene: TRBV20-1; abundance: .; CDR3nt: TGCAGTGCCAGGGGACTAGCGGGAGCGACCCGGAACACCGGGGAGCTGTTTTTT; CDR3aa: CSARGLAGATRNTGELFF
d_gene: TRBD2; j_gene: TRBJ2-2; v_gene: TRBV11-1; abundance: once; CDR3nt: TGTGCCAGCAGCGTCAGCTTGGGGCGGGGGGAAAACACCGGGGAGCTGTTTTTT; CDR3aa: CASSVSLGRGENTGELFF
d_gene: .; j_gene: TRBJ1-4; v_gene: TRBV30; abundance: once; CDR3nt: TGTGCCTGGAGTGCTCCGGGAGGGGGTAATGAAAAACTGTTTTTT; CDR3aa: CAWSAPGGGNEKLFF